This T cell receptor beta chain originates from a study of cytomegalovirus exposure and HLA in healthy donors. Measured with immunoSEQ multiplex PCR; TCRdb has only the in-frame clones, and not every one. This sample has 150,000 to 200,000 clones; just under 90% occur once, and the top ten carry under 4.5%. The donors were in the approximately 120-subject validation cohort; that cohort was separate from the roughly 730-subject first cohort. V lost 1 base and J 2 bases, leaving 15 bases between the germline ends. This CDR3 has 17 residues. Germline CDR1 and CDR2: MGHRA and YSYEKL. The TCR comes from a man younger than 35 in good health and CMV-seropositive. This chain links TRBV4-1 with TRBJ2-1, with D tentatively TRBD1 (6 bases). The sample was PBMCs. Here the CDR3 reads CASSQAIRQAAYNEQFF. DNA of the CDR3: TGCGCCAGCAGCCAAGCAATTAGACAGGCCGCCTACAATGAGCAGTTCTTC.